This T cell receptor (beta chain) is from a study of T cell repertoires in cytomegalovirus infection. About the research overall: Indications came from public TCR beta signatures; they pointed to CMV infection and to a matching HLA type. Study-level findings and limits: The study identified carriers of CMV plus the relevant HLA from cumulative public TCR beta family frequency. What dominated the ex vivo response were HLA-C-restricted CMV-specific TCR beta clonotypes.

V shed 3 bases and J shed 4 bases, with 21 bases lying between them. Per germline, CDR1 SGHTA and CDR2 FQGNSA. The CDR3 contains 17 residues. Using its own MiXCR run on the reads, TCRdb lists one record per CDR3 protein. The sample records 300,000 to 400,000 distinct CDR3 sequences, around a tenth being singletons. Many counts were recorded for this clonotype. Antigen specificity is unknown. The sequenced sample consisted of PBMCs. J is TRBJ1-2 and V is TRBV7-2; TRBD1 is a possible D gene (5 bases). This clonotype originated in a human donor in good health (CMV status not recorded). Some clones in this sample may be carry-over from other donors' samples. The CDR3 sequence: CASSFKGRPQTPYGYTF. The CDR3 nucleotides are TGTGCCAGCAGCTTTAAGGGGAGACCTCAAACCCCCTATGGCTACACCTTC.